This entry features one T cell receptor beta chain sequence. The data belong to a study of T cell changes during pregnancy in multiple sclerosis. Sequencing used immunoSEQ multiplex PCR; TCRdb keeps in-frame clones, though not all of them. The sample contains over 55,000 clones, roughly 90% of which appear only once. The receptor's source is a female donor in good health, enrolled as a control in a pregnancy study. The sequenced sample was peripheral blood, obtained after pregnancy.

This CDR3 reads CATSLELDRDYGYTF. CDR3 in DNA: TGTGCCACCAGCCTTGAATTGGACAGGGACTATGGCTACACCTTC. The genes are TRBV15 and TRBJ1-2, with 8 bases matching TRBD1. Germline V gene lookup returns CDR1 LNHNV and CDR2 YYDKDF (reference sequence). The CDR3 extends over 15 amino acids. Trimming took 5 bases from V and 3 from J; bases not matched to a gene: 8.